These 17 T cell receptor beta chains came from one sample sequenced in a study of neurological immune-mediated disorders. TCRdb recomputed calls from the 5' RACE reads with MiXCR, one row per CDR3 protein. This table has tens of thousands of distinct CDR3 sequences, around 10% appearing once. Sequencing was carried out using PBMCs. Receptors were obtained from a woman aged 30 to 39 with HTLV-1-associated myelopathy (HAM/TSP).

This clonotype showed up many times. The rearrangement uses TRBV4-2 and TRBJ2-2; no reliable D call. CDR1 and CDR2 (germline): LGHNA, YNFKEQ. The length of the CDR3 is 16 residues. Between the trimmed V and J ends, which lost 4 bases and 0 bases, there was a span of 12 bases. The CDR3 region is CASSPRAETNTGELFF. CDR3 nucleotide sequence: TGTGCCAGCAGCCCACGTGCGGAAACGAACACCGGGGAGCTGTTTTTT.

This clonotype was picked up many times. CDR3 amino acids: CSASNDGGLIPRHEQFF. Here the CDR3 DNA reads TGCAGTGCTAGCAATGACGGGGGGCTGATCCCGCGCCATGAGCAGTTCTTC. J is TRBJ2-1 and V is TRBV20-1; a possible D gene is TRBD2 (7 bases). This CDR3 contains 17 residues. Germline V lookup: CDR1 DFQATT, CDR2 SNEGSKA (reference sequence). Trimming removed 3 bases from V and 8 bases from J, with 26 bases in between.

Of note for this clonotype: Because the CDR3's place on the DNA is in doubt, the DNA is left out and the CDR3 is given as listed by TCRdb. The V and J genes are TRBV7-3 and TRBJ1-1; the listed D gene, TRBD1, was not tested against the DNA. With termini counted, the CDR3 has 19 amino acids. Germline CDR1 and CDR2: SGHTA and FQGTGA. This CDR3 is CASSFYICSAREQGTEAFF.

This clonotype was observed many times. The V call is TRBV12-3 or TRBV12-4, the J call TRBJ2-1, with 7 bases that match TRBD2. The length of the CDR3 is 15 residues. Trimming removed 6 bases from V and 4 bases from J; junction bases left unmatched: 9. As DNA, the CDR3 is TGTGCCAGCAGCCTCCGCGGGGGATCTTACAATGAGCAGTTCTTC. This encodes CASSLRGGSYNEQFF.

Many counts were recorded for this clonotype. The rearrangement uses TRBV4-2 and TRBJ2-7, with 11 bases matching TRBD2. Germline-derived CDR1 and CDR2 are LGHNA and YNFKEQ. This CDR3 region has 15 residues. V shed 1 base and J 6 bases; nucleotides not matched to a gene: 5. The CDR3 DNA sequence: TGTGCCAGCAGCCAAGTAGCGGGGGGGCAATTCGAGCAGTACTTC. The encoded protein is CASSQVAGGQFEQYF.

This clonotype was found many times. V and J are TRBV29-1 and TRBJ2-2, with D unclear. Trimming removed 0 bases from V and 2 bases from J, with 7 bases in between. The V gene's germline CDR1 is SQVTM and CDR2 ANQGSEA. The CDR3 totals 14 residues. The CDR3 DNA reads TGCAGCGTTGAAGACGCCAGAAACACCGGGGAGCTGTTTTTT. The encoded protein is CSVEDARNTGELFF.

This clonotype occurred many times. CDR3 loop: CASSFSGEETQYF. In DNA, the CDR3 is TGTGCCAGCAGCTTCAGCGGAGAAGAGACCCAGTACTTC. The genes are TRBV5-6 and TRBJ2-5, with a weak D call TRBD2 (5 bases). V was trimmed by 2 bases and J by 3 bases, leaving 8 bases between them. The CDR3 has 13 amino acids. Germline V gene lookup returns CDR1 SGHDT and CDR2 YYEEEE. Using reference TRBV5-6 and TRBJ2-5 for the parts outside the CDR3, the full variable domain is DAGVTQSPTHLIKTRGQQVTLRCSPKSGHDTVSWYQQALGQGPQFIFQYYEEEERQRGNFPDRFSGHQFPNYSSELNVNALLLGDSALYLCASSFSGEETQYFGPGTRLLVL.

This clonotype was detected many times. The gene calls are TRBV7-2 and TRBJ2-3; unclear D gene. The germline V gene has CDR1 SGHTA and CDR2 FQGNSA. The CDR3 spans 14 residues. Between the trimmed V and J ends, which lost 5 bases and 4 bases, there was a span of 13 bases. CDR3 protein: CASSPYGNADTQYF. CDR3 nucleotide sequence: TGTGCCAGCAGCCCCTATGGTAACGCAGATACGCAGTATTTT.

This clonotype showed up many times. CDR3 in amino acids: CASSYSPQYGYTF. For the CDR3, the DNA is TGTGCCAGCAGTTACTCCCCCCAATATGGCTACACCTTC. This chain uses TRBV12-3 or TRBV12-4 with TRBJ1-2, with D unresolved. Between the trimmed V and J ends, which lost 4 bases and 5 bases, there was a span of 11 bases. This CDR3 spans 13 amino acids.

Ten or more counts support this clonotype. This sequence joins TRBV20-1 and TRBJ2-1; D call uncertain. The CDR3 is made up of 15 amino acids. Germline CDR1 DFQATT, CDR2 SNEGSKA (reference sequence). V was pared by 5 bases and J by 8 bases, with 22 bases between. Written as DNA, the CDR3 is TGCAGTGCTGAGATCTTCACGGGCCGTCGGGATGAGCAGTTCTTC. Protein sequence: CSAEIFTGRRDEQFF.

This clonotype was observed many times. V and J are TRBV6-5 and TRBJ1-2; 10 positions agree with TRBD1. Trimming at V came to 2 bases and at J to 4 bases, leaving 4 bases not matched to a gene. This CDR3 region has 15 residues. Germline values: CDR1 MNHEY, CDR2 SVGAGI. The CDR3 coding sequence is TGTGCCAGCAGTTACGCCCGGGACAGGGGCTATGGCTACACCTTC. Protein product: CASSYARDRGYGYTF.

Concerning this clonotype: This sequence may be a read error, since a much larger clone differs from it by one base. The chain uses TRBV20-1 and TRBJ2-3; either TRBD1 or TRBD2 may supply D (5 bases each). CDR1 is DFQATT, CDR2 SNEGSKA, per germline (reference sequence). The CDR3 sequence is 21 residues long. V lost 0 bases, J lost 0 bases, and 28 bases lay in between. The chain's CDR3 is CSARDHRFGGGTSLSTDTQYF. In DNA, the CDR3 is TGCAGTGCTAGAGATCACAGGTTTGGCGGAGGAACCAGTTTAAGCACAGATACGCAGTATTTT.

In the case of this clonotype: A much bigger clone sits one base away, suggesting this may be a read error. This chain connects TRBV5-1 to TRBJ1-2; no firm D call. V was pared by 2 bases and J by 4 bases, with 12 bases between. Per germline, CDR1 SGHRS and CDR2 YFSETQ. The CDR3 runs to 14 residues. CDR3 sequence reads: CASSFVPGTYGYTF. The CDR3 coding sequence is TGCGCCAGCAGCTTTGTCCCAGGAACCTATGGCTACACCTTC.

This clonotype was counted at least ten times. V and J are TRBV20-1 and TRBJ1-4; 7 bases map to TRBD1. The CDR3 has 14 residues. The germline gives CDR1 DFQATT, CDR2 SNEGSKA (reference sequence). V was pared by 4 bases and J by 4 bases, with 6 bases of the junction left unmatched. The CDR3 DNA reads as TGCAGTGCTAAATCGGGACAGTTTAATGAAAAACTGTTTTTT. It specifies CSAKSGQFNEKLFF.

This clonotype was detected ten times or more. The V and J genes are TRBV4-2 and TRBJ2-4; D uncertain. This CDR3 contains 16 residues. The V gene lost 0 bases and the J gene lost 3 bases, with 12 bases spanning the gap. The germline V gene has CDR1 LGHNA and CDR2 YNFKEQ. The CDR3 reads CASSQELVGIKNIQYF. Here the CDR3 DNA reads TGTGCCAGCAGCCAAGAATTGGTGGGGATCAAAAACATTCAGTACTTC.

This clonotype was seen many times. The chain couples TRBV20-1 to TRBJ2-1; 8 positions match TRBD2. Germline trimming cut 7 bases from V and 10 bases from J; bases unmatched to any gene: 9. The V gene's germline CDR1 is DFQATT and CDR2 SNEGSKA (reference sequence). There are 12 residues in the CDR3. The CDR3 loop is CSVRGGALEQFF. CDR3 nucleotide sequence: TGCAGTGTTCGGGGGGGAGCCTTAGAGCAGTTCTTC.

The chain joins TRBV7-3 to TRBJ1-1; D not resolved. Germline V gene data show CDR1 as SGHTA and CDR2 as FQGTGA. The ends were cut back, 4 bases at V and 2 bases at J, with 8 bases in the middle. The CDR3 extends over 13 amino acids. The CDR3 region has the DNA TGTGCCAGCAGCTCAAACACAAACACTGAAGCTTTCTTT. Its translation is CASSSNTNTEAFF.